The 21 T cell receptor beta chains below were found in one sample sequenced in a study of control samples from healthy donors and cancer patients. Clones were sequenced by immunoSEQ multiplex PCR, and TCRdb holds only the in-frame ones, with some missing. The table has about 80,000 clones, roughly 90% seen once. The sequenced sample was blood. These receptors all come from a woman aged 45-59 years in good health.

This clone was picked up one time. This chain connects TRBV4-1 to TRBJ1-6; D is undetermined. The V gene's germline CDR1 is MGHRA and CDR2 YSYEKL. The CDR3 length is 13 residues. V was shortened by 5 bases and J by 0 bases, with 2 bases between the two germline ends. The CDR3 loop reads CASSYSYNSPLHF. For the CDR3, the DNA is TGCGCCAGCAGCTACTCCTATAATTCACCCCTCCACTTT.

The chain combines TRBV12-5 with TRBJ1-2; 9 bases fit TRBD1. Germline values: CDR1 LGHNT, CDR2 FRNRAP. V trimming: 5 bases; J trimming: 7 bases; junction bases outside the gene matches: 8. The CDR3 is 14 residues long. CDR3 sequence (DNA): TGTGCTAGTGGTGGCGACGGGACAGGGATTGGCTACACCTTC. This codes for CASGGDGTGIGYTF. Full variable domain (missing parts from reference TRBV12-5 and TRBJ1-2): DARVTQTPRHKVTEMGQEVTMRCQPILGHNTVFWYRQTMMQGLELLAYFRNRAPLDDSGMPKDRFSAEMPDATLATLKIQPSEPRDSAVYFCASGGDGTGIGYTFGSGTRLTVV.

This chain connects TRBV24-1 to TRBJ2-7; maybe TRBD2 (6 bases). The V and J ends lost 1 base and 0 bases respectively, with 12 bases between them. CDR1 is KGHDR and CDR2 is SFDVKD in the germline V gene. The CDR3 totals 16 residues. CDR3 sequence (DNA): TGTGCCACCAGTGATTTCGGGGACTGTAGCTCCTACGAGCAGTACTTC. It encodes CATSDFGDCSSYEQYF.

V is TRBV15 and J is TRBJ2-7; 9 bases are a match to TRBD2. The CDR3 runs to 13 residues. Looked up from germline, CDR1 is LNHNV and CDR2 is YYDKDF (reference sequence). After removal of 8 bases from V and 2 bases from J, the junction contained 4 bases not matched to a gene. The CDR3 here is CATRGGGAYEQYF. In nucleotides, the CDR3 is TGTGCCACCCGAGGCGGGGGGGCCTACGAGCAGTACTTC.

J is TRBJ2-3 and V is TRBV3-1 (or the pseudogene TRBV3-2); the match to TRBD1 covers 7 bases. Trimming cost V 3 bases and J 5 bases; bases outside gene matches: 5. Germline V gene lookup returns CDR1 LGHDT and CDR2 YNNKEL (reference sequence). The CDR3 is 14 residues long. CDR3 nucleotide sequence: TGTGCCAGCAGCCAGACAGGGTTGGGAGATACGCAGTATTTT. This translates into CASSQTGLGDTQYF.

This clone was counted only a few times. The chain is built from TRBV5-4 and TRBJ2-1; D is perhaps TRBD1 (6 bases). The V gene's germline CDR1 is SGHNT and CDR2 YYREEE (reference sequence). The CDR3 is 17 residues long. V was shortened by 3 bases and J by 0 bases, with 16 bases between the two germline ends. The CDR3 region is CASSYQRGSLSYNEQFF. DNA for the CDR3: TGTGCCAGCAGCTATCAAAGGGGGTCCCTCTCCTACAATGAGCAGTTCTTC.

The chain employs TRBV7-2 and TRBJ1-2, with 7 bases that match TRBD1. Unmatched junction bases numbered 9, after V lost 4 bases and J lost 4 bases. CDR3 length: 15 residues. Germline CDR1 and CDR2: SGHTA and FQGNSA. This chain's CDR3 is CASSSRQGSPYGYTF. The CDR3 DNA sequence: TGTGCCAGCAGCTCCCGACAGGGATCTCCCTATGGCTACACCTTC.

CDR3 sequence (DNA): TGTGCCGCCTACTTAGCGGGTCCCTCCCCCGGGGAGCTGTTTTTT. It is translated as CAAYLAGPSPGELFF. The chain recombines TRBV6-5 with TRBJ2-2, with TRBD2 identical over 7 bases. Germline V gene lookup returns CDR1 MNHEY and CDR2 SVGAGI. The CDR3 loop spans 15 amino acids. The J segment lost 6 bases and the V segment lost 11 bases, leaving 15 bases of the junction unmatched.

This chain uses TRBV5-1 with TRBJ1-2, with TRBD1 as a possible D gene (6 bases). In germline, CDR1 is SGHRS, CDR2 YFSETQ. CDR3 length equals 14 residues. Trimming removed 0 bases at V and 2 bases at J, with 8 bases between. In DNA form, the CDR3 reads TGCGCCAGCAGCTTGGCCGGACAGAACTATGGCTACACCTTC. As protein: CASSLAGQNYGYTF.

The chain carries TRBV9 and TRBJ1-2; 7 nucleotides align to TRBD1. CDR3 length equals 15 residues. Germline loops: CDR1 SGDLS, CDR2 YYNGEE. The ends lost 3 bases at V and 2 bases at J; junction bases unmatched: 7. Written as DNA, the CDR3 is TGTGCCAGCAGCGGACAGGGAGGGCACAACTATGGCTACACCTTC. Translation: CASSGQGGHNYGYTF.

This clone has just one count. This chain connects TRBV6-5 to TRBJ2-6; no reliable D call. The germline V gene has CDR1 MNHEY and CDR2 SVGAGI. The CDR3 is 14 amino acids. V lost 5 bases and J 0 bases, leaving 5 bases between the germline ends. DNA for the CDR3: TGTGCCAGCAGTCGGAGCTCTGGGGCCAACGTCCTGACTTTC. Translating gives CASSRSSGANVLTF.

This chain connects TRBV9 to TRBJ1-5, with no clear D. Per the germline V gene, CDR1 is SGDLS and CDR2 is YYNGEE. The CDR3 sequence is 11 residues long. V dropped 7 bases and J dropped 4 bases, with 6 bases sitting between them. DNA for the CDR3: TGTGCCAGCGGTCGGAATCAGCCCCAGCATTTT. Translating gives CASGRNQPQHF.

The table lists this clone with a count of one. V and J are TRBV29-1 and TRBJ1-3; unclear D gene. Trimming shortened V by 5 bases and J by 0 bases, and 11 bases separated the two germline ends. Germline V gene lookup returns CDR1 SQVTM and CDR2 ANQGSEA. CDR3 size: 14 residues. CDR3 DNA: TGCAGCGTTAAGTATGACATCTCTGGAAACACCATATATTTT. Amino acids: CSVKYDISGNTIYF.

V and J are TRBV5-4 and TRBJ2-7; no reliable D call. Germline values: CDR1 SGHNT, CDR2 YYREEE (reference sequence). The CDR3 is 12 amino acids. The ends were cut back, 4 bases at V and 1 base at J, with 6 bases in the middle. The CDR3 sequence: CASSIPSYEQYF. CDR3 coding DNA: TGTGCCAGCAGCATCCCTTCCTACGAGCAGTACTTC.

This clone was seen a few times. The rearrangement uses TRBV14 and TRBJ2-1; D gene uncertain. Germline loops: CDR1 SGHDN, CDR2 FVKESK. The CDR3 has 17 residues. Trimming removed 0 bases from V and 8 bases from J, with 20 bases in between. The CDR3 loop is CASSQDAYRASVHEQFF. The CDR3 DNA reads as TGTGCCAGCAGCCAAGACGCATATAGGGCCAGCGTCCATGAGCAGTTCTTC. The whole variable domain, filled in from reference TRBV14 and TRBJ2-1, reads EAGVTQFPSHSVIEKGQTVTLRCDPISGHDNLYWYRRVMGKEIKFLLHFVKESKQDESGMPNNRFLAERTGGTYSTLKVQPAELEDSGVYFCASSQDAYRASVHEQFFGPGTRLTVL.

This clone was found a few times. The rearrangement links TRBV2 to TRBJ1-2, with D possibly TRBD1 on 5 matching bases. Trimming cost V 7 bases and J 3 bases, with 12 bases left between them. The CDR3 runs 13 residues. Per the germline V gene, CDR1 is SNHLY and CDR2 is FYNNEI. The DNA of the CDR3 is TGTGCCAGCATTAGACAGTTGGACTATGGCTACACCTTC. Its translation is CASIRQLDYGYTF.

The genes are TRBV5-5 and TRBJ2-7; D is possibly TRBD1 (6 bases). The CDR3 runs 14 residues. Germline CDR1 and CDR2: SGHKS and YYEKEE (reference sequence). Between the trimmed V and J ends, which lost 2 bases and 5 bases, there was a span of 14 bases. The CDR3 DNA is TGTGCCAGCAGCTTTGGACAGAGGGCCGACGAGCAGTACTTC. Amino acid sequence: CASSFGQRADEQYF.

The chain links TRBV2 to TRBJ1-2; 7 bases are shared with TRBD1. The length of the CDR3 is 16 residues. Germline CDR1 is SNHLY and CDR2 is FYNNEI. Trimming cost V 2 bases and J 8 bases; bases outside gene matches: 14. CDR3 region: CASSENLQGVYDGYTF. In DNA, the CDR3 is TGTGCCAGCAGTGAAAATTTGCAGGGGGTCTATGACGGCTACACCTTC.

The V gene is TRBV7-6, the J gene TRBJ2-1, with a possible D match to TRBD2 (6 bases). The germline V gene encodes CDR1 SGHVS and CDR2 FNYEAQ. CDR3 length: 15 amino acids. Between the trimmed V and J ends, which lost 0 bases and 5 bases, there was a span of 11 bases. CDR3 protein: CASSLAGGVNNEQFF. CDR3 DNA: TGTGCCAGCAGCTTAGCGGGCGGGGTAAACAATGAGCAGTTCTTC. The variable domain in full, completed from reference TRBV7-6 and TRBJ2-1, reads GAGVSQSPRYKVTKRGQDVALRCDPISGHVSLYWYRQALGQGPEFLTYFNYEAQQDKSGLPNDRFSAERPEGSISTLTIQRTEQRDSAMYRCASSLAGGVNNEQFFGPGTRLTVL.

This clone has only one observation. J is TRBJ2-7 and V is TRBV6-6, with D perhaps matching TRBD1 (6 bases). The CDR3 spans 15 residues. V lost 2 bases and J lost 0, with 11 bases in between. Germline V lookup: CDR1 MNHNY, CDR2 SVGAGI (reference sequence). The chain's CDR3 is CASSYKQGGSYEQYF. CDR3 DNA: TGTGCCAGCAGTTACAAACAAGGGGGCTCCTACGAGCAGTACTTC.

The J gene is TRBJ1-1, the V gene TRBV27; D gene unclear. Per germline, CDR1 MNHEY and CDR2 SMNVEV (reference sequence). This CDR3 is 15 amino acids long. Between the trimmed V and J ends, which lost 3 bases and 7 bases, there was a span of 18 bases. DNA of the CDR3: TGTGCCAGCAGTTTGGGAATTAGGGTAGTGAGTGAAGCTTTCTTT. Residues: CASSLGIRVVSEAFF.